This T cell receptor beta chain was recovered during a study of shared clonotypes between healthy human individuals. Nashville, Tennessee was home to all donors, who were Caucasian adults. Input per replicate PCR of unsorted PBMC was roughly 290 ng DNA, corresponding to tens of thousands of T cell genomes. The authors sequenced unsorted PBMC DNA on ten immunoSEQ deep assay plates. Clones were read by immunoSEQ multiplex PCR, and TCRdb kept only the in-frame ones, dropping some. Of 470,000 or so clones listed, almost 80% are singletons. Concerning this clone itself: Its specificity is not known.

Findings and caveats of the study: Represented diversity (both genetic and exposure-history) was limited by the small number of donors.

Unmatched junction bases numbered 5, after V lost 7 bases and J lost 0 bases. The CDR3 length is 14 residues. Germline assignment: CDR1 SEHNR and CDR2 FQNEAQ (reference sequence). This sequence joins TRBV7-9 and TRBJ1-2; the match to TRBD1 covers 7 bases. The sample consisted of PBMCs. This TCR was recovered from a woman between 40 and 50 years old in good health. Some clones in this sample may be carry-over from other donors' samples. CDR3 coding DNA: TGTGCCAGCACCCGGGACAGTCCTAACTATGGCTACACCTTC. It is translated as CASTRDSPNYGYTF.